The 30 T cell receptor beta chains below come from one sample, sequenced in a study of PD-1 blockade in classical Hodgkin lymphoma. Sample time point: cycle 4 day 1 (C4D1), after six to seven weeks of nivolumab. In every patient, relapse followed autologous stem cell transplantation, while exposure to brentuximab vedotin differed. Data came from immunoSEQ multiplex PCR; TCRdb stores just in-frame clones and leaves some out. The data contain 40,000 to 55,000 clones, about 80% of them singletons. This specimen was peripheral blood mononuclear cells (PBMCs), taken before the fourth cycle of nivolumab. Receptor source: a human donor with classical Hodgkin lymphoma.

This chain connects TRBV14 to TRBJ2-3; perhaps TRBD1 as D (6 bases). Per germline, CDR1 SGHDN and CDR2 FVKESK. This CDR3 contains 13 residues. V was cut by 0 bases and J by 8 bases, with 9 bases left in between. CDR3 protein: CASSQDAGVTQYF. The DNA for the CDR3 is TGTGCCAGCAGCCAAGACGCAGGGGTTACGCAGTATTTT.

This chain joins TRBV6-5 and TRBJ2-2; TRBD2 agrees at 11 bases. The germline gives CDR1 MNHEY, CDR2 SVGAGI. The V segment lost 10 bases and the J segment 5 bases; nucleotides outside the gene matches: 6. This CDR3 spans 14 amino acids. The CDR3 DNA reads as TGTGCCACCCAAATAGCGGGGGGGACCGGGGAGCTGTTTTTT. Its protein product is CATQIAGGTGELFF.

V is TRBV13 and J is TRBJ2-5, with 9 bases matching TRBD1. V gave up 5 bases and J gave up 1 base; unmatched junction bases: 17. Germline V CDR1 and CDR2: PRHDT, FYEKMQ (reference sequence). CDR3 length equals 19 residues. The CDR3 DNA reads TGTGCCAGCAGCCATCCCCCGGGACAGGGTTGGGGGGGCCAAGAGACCCAGTACTTC. Its translation is CASSHPPGQGWGGQETQYF.

The chain links TRBV7-3 to TRBJ2-7, with TRBD1 matching over 7 bases. The CDR3 contains 15 residues. CDR1 and CDR2 from the germline V gene are SGHTA and FQGTGA. V shed 5 bases, J shed 2 bases, and the junction held 9 bases outside the gene matches. CDR3 loop: CASSPFKGAAYEQYF. The CDR3 nucleotides are TGTGCCAGCAGCCCATTTAAGGGGGCGGCCTACGAGCAGTACTTC.

This clone was detected only once. The rearrangement uses TRBV29-1 and TRBJ1-2, with D tentatively TRBD1 (5 bases). The CDR3 length is 11 residues. The germline V and J ends were trimmed by 3 bases and 7 bases, with 9 bases remaining between them. Germline V gene data show CDR1 as SQVTM and CDR2 as ANQGSEA. CDR3 DNA sequence: TGCAGCGTTGAGAGGGGAGGTGGCTACACCTTC. This translates into CSVERGGGYTF. Full variable domain (missing parts from reference TRBV29-1 and TRBJ1-2): SAVISQKPSRDICQRGTSLTIQCQVDSQVTMMFWYRQQPGQSLTLIATANQGSEATYESGFVIDKFPISRPNLTFSTLTVSNMSPEDSSIYLCSVERGGGYTFGSGTRLTVV.

This clone is medium-sized in the sample. V and J are TRBV9 and TRBJ2-5, with D possibly matching TRBD1 (5 bases). V was clipped by 6 bases and J by 1 base, with 16 bases between them. The CDR3 totals 15 residues. The germline V gene encodes CDR1 SGDLS and CDR2 YYNGEE. The CDR3 DNA is TGTGCCAGCACTCAGGGTGGCGGCGCCCAAGAGACCCAGTACTTC. It codes for CASTQGGGAQETQYF. Using reference TRBV9 and TRBJ2-5 for the parts outside the CDR3, the full variable domain is DSGVTQTPKHLITATGQRVTLRCSPRSGDLSVYWYQQSLDQGLQFLIQYYNGEERAKGNILERFSAQQFPDLHSELNLSSLELGDSALYFCASTQGGGAQETQYFGPGTRLLVL.

V and J are TRBV7-2 and TRBJ2-1; D unclear. Germline V gives CDR1 SGHTA, CDR2 FQGNSA. The V gene lost 3 bases and the J gene lost 2 bases, with 5 bases spanning the gap. This CDR3 has 13 residues. In nucleotides, the CDR3 is TGTGCCAGCAGCTTCCCCCCCTACAATGAGCAGTTCTTC. This encodes CASSFPPYNEQFF.

About this clone: In the same sample, other DNA sequences code for this CDR3. This rearrangement joins TRBV5-6 to TRBJ2-7, with D hard to call. Trimming removed 0 bases at V and 3 bases at J, with 4 bases between. The germline CDR1 and CDR2 sequences are SGHDT and YYEEEE. CDR3 length: 12 amino acids. The CDR3 protein is CASSLGGYEQYF. Written as DNA, the CDR3 is TGTGCCAGCAGCTTGGGCGGCTACGAGCAGTACTTC.

This chain links TRBV6-5 with TRBJ2-5; 7 bases are shared with TRBD2. Germline V gives CDR1 MNHEY, CDR2 SVGAGI. This CDR3 has 15 amino acids. V lost 0 bases, J lost 5 bases, and 6 bases stayed unmatched. The DNA of the CDR3 is TGTGCCAGCAGTTACTCGCGGGGGATCGGCGAGACCCAGTACTTC. Translating gives CASSYSRGIGETQYF.

This clone has just one count. V usage is TRBV19 and J usage is TRBJ1-2; TRBD1 aligns across 10 bases. This CDR3 spans 14 amino acids. Germline loops: CDR1 LNHDA, CDR2 SQIVND (reference sequence). J was trimmed by 5 bases and V by 6 bases; bases with no gene match: 6. In DNA, the CDR3 is TGTGCCAGTAGCCAGGACAGGGGGTCTTATGGCTACACCTTC. Translated: CASSQDRGSYGYTF.

The genes are TRBV6-5 and TRBJ1-2, with 10 bases identical to TRBD1. This CDR3 region has 15 residues. Germline loops: CDR1 MNHEY, CDR2 SVGAGI. The J segment lost 8 bases and the V segment lost 5 bases, leaving 11 bases of the junction unmatched. The CDR3: CASSTLRQGAEGYTF. For the CDR3, the DNA is TGTGCCAGCAGTACCTTAAGACAGGGGGCGGAGGGCTACACCTTC.

A word on this clone: With a much larger clone just one base away, this may be a read error. The chain couples TRBV13 to TRBJ1-1, with D hard to call. The V and J ends lost 0 bases and 3 bases respectively, with 2 bases between them. Germline loops: CDR1 PRHDT, CDR2 FYEKMQ (reference sequence). The CDR3 length is 12 residues. CDR3 coding DNA: TGTGCCAGCAGCTTAGGGGACACTGAAGCTTTCTTT. Translation: CASSLGDTEAFF.

The chain links TRBV4-3 to TRBJ2-4; D might be TRBD1 or TRBD2, each matching 6 bases. V was shortened by 3 bases and J by 7 bases, with 16 bases between the two germline ends. The CDR3 consists of 15 residues. Germline values: CDR1 LGHNA, CDR2 YSLEER. This CDR3 is CASSQGHLGGNIQYF. Here the CDR3 DNA reads TGCGCCAGCAGCCAGGGACACCTTGGGGGGAACATTCAGTACTTC.

This chain connects TRBV7-2 to TRBJ2-2; D assignment may be TRBD1 or TRBD2 (6 bases each). The V gene's germline CDR1 is SGHTA and CDR2 FQGNSA. The CDR3 totals 16 residues. Trimming removed 3 bases from V and 2 bases from J, with 13 bases in between. CDR3 coding DNA: TGTGCCAGCAGCTTTCCCCGGGGGCAAAACACCGGGGAGCTGTTTTTT. This sequence encodes CASSFPRGQNTGELFF.

The gene calls are TRBV15 and TRBJ2-7; TRBD1 matches at 7 bases. This CDR3 region has 15 residues. Trimming at V came to 1 base and at J to 1 base, leaving 4 bases not matched to a gene. CDR1 and CDR2 (germline): LNHNV, YYDKDF (reference sequence). The CDR3 region is CATSRGTGASYEQYF. The CDR3 DNA is TGTGCCACCAGCAGAGGAACAGGGGCGTCCTACGAGCAGTACTTC.

A single count supports this clone. This rearrangement joins TRBV6-6 to TRBJ2-7, with D perhaps TRBD1 or TRBD2 (5 bases each). CDR1 MNHNY and CDR2 SVGAGI come from the germline V gene (reference sequence). The CDR3 extends over 14 amino acids. Trimming stripped 5 bases from V and 3 bases from J, with 14 bases between. CDR3 loop: CASSMGLGDYEQYF. The CDR3 coding sequence is TGTGCCAGCAGTATGGGATTGGGGGACTACGAGCAGTACTTC.

The rearrangement uses TRBV11-2 and TRBJ2-5; D may match TRBD1 or TRBD2 (5 bases each). V was clipped by 1 base and J by 2 bases, with 14 bases between them. Germline lookup yields CDR1 SGHAT and CDR2 FQNNGV. The CDR3 extends over 16 amino acids. CDR3 in DNA: TGTGCCAGCAGCTTAGGAATAGGGACGGGGCAAGAGACCCAGTACTTC. It translates to CASSLGIGTGQETQYF.

The chain links TRBV5-4 to TRBJ1-4, with 11 positions matching TRBD1. Germline trimming cut 4 bases from V and 8 bases from J; bases unmatched to any gene: 7. This CDR3 region has 15 residues. The germline gives CDR1 SGHNT, CDR2 YYREEE (reference sequence). The CDR3 protein is CASSTPGQGEEKLFF. The CDR3 nucleotides are TGTGCCAGCAGCACCCCGGGACAGGGGGAGGAAAAACTGTTTTTT.

The rearrangement uses TRBV25-1 and TRBJ2-5, with TRBD2 as a possible D gene (6 bases). CDR1 is MGHDK, CDR2 SYGVNS, per germline. Trimming removed 2 bases at V and 3 bases at J, with 16 bases between. CDR3 length equals 16 residues. The CDR3 DNA reads as TGTGCCAGCAGTGAAACCAGGAGGGGCGGAGAAGAGACCCAGTACTTC. Protein sequence: CASSETRRGGEETQYF.

This clone was counted only a few times. The V gene is TRBV30, the J gene TRBJ2-6, with D possibly TRBD2 on 6 matching bases. The CDR3 covers 15 residues. The germline V gene encodes CDR1 GTSNPN and CDR2 SVGIG (reference sequence). Trimming removed 0 bases at V and 0 bases at J, with 6 bases between. The CDR3 DNA follows: TGTGCCTGGAGTGTGCGGGGCTCTGGGGCCAACGTCCTGACTTTC. Protein: CAWSVRGSGANVLTF.

The chain joins TRBV5-3 to TRBJ2-1, with D perhaps matching TRBD2 (7 bases). Being an ORF, TRBV5-3 has a function that is uncertain. V lost 2 bases and J 6 bases, leaving 15 bases between the germline ends. This CDR3 comprises 15 residues. Written as DNA, the CDR3 is TGTGCCAGAAGCTTCGCTAGGGGGAGGGGCAATGAGCAGTTCTTC. Its protein is CARSFARGRGNEQFF.

The chain joins TRBV11-3 to TRBJ2-3, with D uncertain. Germline V gives CDR1 SGHNT, CDR2 YENEEA. Between the trimmed V and J ends, which lost 4 bases and 3 bases, there was a span of 8 bases. This CDR3 has 13 residues. In DNA, the CDR3 is TGTGCCAGCAGCTCAGTAGCTACAGATACGCAGTATTTT. Its protein is CASSSVATDTQYF.

J is TRBJ2-7 and V is TRBV6-1; D remains unclear. Trimming cost V 8 bases and J 2 bases, with 7 bases left between them. The germline V gene encodes CDR1 MNHNS and CDR2 SASEGT. CDR3 size: 11 residues. Written as DNA, the CDR3 is TGTGCCAGCTCCTGGACCTACGAGCAGTACTTC. Amino acids: CASSWTYEQYF.

A single count supports this clone. The rearrangement uses TRBV9 and TRBJ2-1; D perhaps matches TRBD2 (7 bases). The CDR3 contains 17 residues. Trimming stripped 4 bases from V and 4 bases from J, with 21 bases between. Germline V gives CDR1 SGDLS, CDR2 YYNGEE. CDR3 sequence: CASSQLGGLATYNEQFF. The CDR3, as DNA: TGTGCCAGCAGCCAATTGGGGGGGCTAGCGACATACAATGAGCAGTTCTTC. Full variable domain (missing parts from reference TRBV9 and TRBJ2-1): DSGVTQTPKHLITATGQRVTLRCSPRSGDLSVYWYQQSLDQGLQFLIQYYNGEERAKGNILERFSAQQFPDLHSELNLSSLELGDSALYFCASSQLGGLATYNEQFFGPGTRLTVL.

This clone was detected only a few times. This chain uses TRBV4-3 with TRBJ1-6, with 9 bases lining up with TRBD1. This CDR3 has 14 amino acids. CDR1 is LGHNA, CDR2 YSLEER, per germline. V dropped 3 bases and J dropped 8; count of bases not matched to a gene: 2. CDR3 in amino acids: CASSQDRGDSPLHF. DNA of the CDR3: TGCGCCAGCAGCCAGGACAGGGGTGATTCACCCCTCCACTTT.

The chain couples TRBV6-6 to TRBJ1-1; TRBD1 might be the D (5 bases). Per the germline V gene, CDR1 is MNHNY and CDR2 is SVGAGI (reference sequence). V was pared by 0 bases and J by 2 bases, with 13 bases between. The CDR3 sequence is 16 residues long. The CDR3 spells CASSYSLHWGNTEAFF. CDR3 coding DNA: TGTGCCAGCAGTTACTCTCTACATTGGGGCAACACTGAAGCTTTCTTT.

The chain carries TRBV25-1 and TRBJ2-4, with 7 nucleotides matching TRBD1. The CDR3 is 14 residues long. The V gene's germline CDR1 is MGHDK and CDR2 SYGVNS. V shed 5 bases and J 3 bases; nucleotides not matched to a gene: 4. This chain's CDR3 is CASSFTGVKNIQYF. Here the CDR3 DNA reads TGTGCCAGCAGTTTTACAGGGGTCAAAAACATTCAGTACTTC.

This CDR3 is CASSLGPTGNGGYGYTF. CDR3 coding DNA: TGTGCCAGCAGCTTAGGACCGACAGGGAACGGGGGCTATGGCTACACCTTC. This chain joins TRBV7-8 and TRBJ1-2, with TRBD1 matching over 7 bases. The CDR3 runs 17 residues. Trimming took 1 base from V and 4 from J; bases not matched to a gene: 12. Germline values: CDR1 SGHVS, CDR2 FQNEAQ. The full variable domain, completed using reference TRBV7-8 and TRBJ1-2, is GAGVSQSPRYKVAKRGQDVALRCDPISGHVSLFWYQQALGQGPEFLTYFQNEAQLDKSGLPSDRFFAERPEGSVSTLKIQRTQQEDSAVYLCASSLGPTGNGGYGYTFGSGTRLTVV.

The V call is TRBV5-1, the J call TRBJ2-7; 10 bases are shared with TRBD1. Looked up from germline, CDR1 is SGHRS and CDR2 is YFSETQ. This CDR3 contains 15 residues. J lost 3 bases, V lost 0 bases, and 3 bases had no gene match. CDR3 sequence: CASSLGQGARYEQYF. CDR3 nucleotides: TGCGCCAGCAGCTTGGGACAGGGGGCTCGCTACGAGCAGTACTTC.

The chain recombines TRBV29-1 with TRBJ2-2, with TRBD1 identical over 10 bases. V was clipped by 6 bases and J by 6 bases; unmatched bases: 4. The germline V gene encodes CDR1 SQVTM and CDR2 ANQGSEA. This CDR3 is 13 amino acids long. CDR3 loop: CSVGTGVPGELFF. CDR3 nucleotide sequence: TGCAGCGTGGGGACAGGGGTTCCCGGGGAGCTGTTTTTT.